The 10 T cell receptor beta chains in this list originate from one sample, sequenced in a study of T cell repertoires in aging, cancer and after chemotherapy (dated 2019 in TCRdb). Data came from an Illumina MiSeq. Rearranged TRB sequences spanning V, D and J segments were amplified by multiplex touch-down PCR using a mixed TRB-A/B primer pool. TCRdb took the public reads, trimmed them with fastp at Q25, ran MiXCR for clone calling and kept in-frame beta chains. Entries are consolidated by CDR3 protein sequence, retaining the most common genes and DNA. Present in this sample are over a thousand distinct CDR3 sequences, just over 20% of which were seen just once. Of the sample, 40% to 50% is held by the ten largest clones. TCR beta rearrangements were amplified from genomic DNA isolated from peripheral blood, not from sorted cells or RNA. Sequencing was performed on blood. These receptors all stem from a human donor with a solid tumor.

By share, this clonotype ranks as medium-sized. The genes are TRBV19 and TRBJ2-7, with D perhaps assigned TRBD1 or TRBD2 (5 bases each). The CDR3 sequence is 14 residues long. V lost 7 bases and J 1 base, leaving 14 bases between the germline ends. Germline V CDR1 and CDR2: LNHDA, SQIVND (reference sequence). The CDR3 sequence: CASTPGTASYEQYF. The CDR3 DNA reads TGTGCCAGTACCCCCGGGACGGCGTCCTACGAGCAGTACTTC.

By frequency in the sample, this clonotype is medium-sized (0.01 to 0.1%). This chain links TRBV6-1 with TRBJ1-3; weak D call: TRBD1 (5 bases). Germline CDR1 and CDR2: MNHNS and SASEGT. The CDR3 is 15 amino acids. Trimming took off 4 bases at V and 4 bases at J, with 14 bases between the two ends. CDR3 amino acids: CASSALGGNGNTIYF. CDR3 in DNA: TGTGCCAGCAGTGCCCTCGGGGGGAACGGAAACACCATATATTTT.

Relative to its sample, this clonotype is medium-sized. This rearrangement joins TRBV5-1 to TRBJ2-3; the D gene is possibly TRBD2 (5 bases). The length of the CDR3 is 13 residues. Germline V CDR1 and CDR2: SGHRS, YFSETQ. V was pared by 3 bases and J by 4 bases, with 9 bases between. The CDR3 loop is CASSSRTSDTQYF. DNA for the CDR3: TGCGCCAGCAGCTCCCGGACTTCAGATACGCAGTATTTT. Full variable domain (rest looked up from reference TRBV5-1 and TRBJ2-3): KAGVTQTPRYLIKTRGQQVTLSCSPISGHRSVSWYQQTPGQGLQFLFEYFSETQRNKGNFPGRFSGRQFSNSRSEMNVSTLELGDSALYLCASSSRTSDTQYFGPGTRLTVL.

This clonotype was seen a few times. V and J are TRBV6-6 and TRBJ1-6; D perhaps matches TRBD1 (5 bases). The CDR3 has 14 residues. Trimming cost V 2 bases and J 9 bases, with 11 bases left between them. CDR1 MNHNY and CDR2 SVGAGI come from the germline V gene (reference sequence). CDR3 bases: TGTGCCAGCAGTTACGGGCAGGGAGGTTCACCCCTCCACTTT. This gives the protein CASSYGQGGSPLHF.

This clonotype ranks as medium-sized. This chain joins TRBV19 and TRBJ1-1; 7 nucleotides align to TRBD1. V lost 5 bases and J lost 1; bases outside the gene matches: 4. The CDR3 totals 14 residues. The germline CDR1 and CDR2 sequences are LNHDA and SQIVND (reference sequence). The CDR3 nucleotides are TGTGCCAGTAGTTACAGGGGAGGGAACACTGAAGCTTTCTTT. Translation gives CASSYRGGNTEAFF.

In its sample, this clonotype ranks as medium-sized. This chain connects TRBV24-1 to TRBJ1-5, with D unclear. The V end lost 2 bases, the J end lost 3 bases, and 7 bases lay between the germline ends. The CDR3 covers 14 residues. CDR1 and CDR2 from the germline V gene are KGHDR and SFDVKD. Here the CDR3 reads CATSDSGPNQPQHF. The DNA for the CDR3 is TGTGCCACCAGTGATTCTGGGCCCAATCAGCCCCAGCATTTT.

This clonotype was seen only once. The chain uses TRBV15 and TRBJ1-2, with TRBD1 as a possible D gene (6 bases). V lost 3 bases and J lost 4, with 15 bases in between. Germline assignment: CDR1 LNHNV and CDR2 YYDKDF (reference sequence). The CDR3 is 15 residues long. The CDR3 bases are TGTGCCACCAGCAGCGAACAGACAGGCCCCTATGGCTACACCTTC. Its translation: CATSSEQTGPYGYTF. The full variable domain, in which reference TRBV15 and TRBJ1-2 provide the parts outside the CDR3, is DAMVIQNPRYQVTQFGKPVTLSCSQTLNHNVMYWYQQKSSQAPKLLFHYYDKDFNNEADTPDNFQSRRPNTSFCFLDIRSPGLGDTAMYLCATSSEQTGPYGYTFGSGTRLTVV.

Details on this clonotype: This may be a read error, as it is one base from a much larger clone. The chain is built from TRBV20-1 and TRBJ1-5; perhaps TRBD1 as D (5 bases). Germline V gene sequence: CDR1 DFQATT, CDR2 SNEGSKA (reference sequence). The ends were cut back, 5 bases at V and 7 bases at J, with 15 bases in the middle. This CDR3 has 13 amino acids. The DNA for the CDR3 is TGCAGTGCTGGGGGAGGAGGGATACAGCCCCAGCATTTT. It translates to CSAGGGGIQPQHF.

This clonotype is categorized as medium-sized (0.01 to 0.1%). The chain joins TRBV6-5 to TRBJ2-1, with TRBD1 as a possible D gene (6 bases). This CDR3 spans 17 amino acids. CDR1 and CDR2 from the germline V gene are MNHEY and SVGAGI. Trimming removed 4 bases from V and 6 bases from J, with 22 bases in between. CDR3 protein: CASSWGSGTPTLNEQFF. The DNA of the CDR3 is TGTGCCAGCAGTTGGGGATCCGGGACACCCACTCTCAATGAGCAGTTCTTC.

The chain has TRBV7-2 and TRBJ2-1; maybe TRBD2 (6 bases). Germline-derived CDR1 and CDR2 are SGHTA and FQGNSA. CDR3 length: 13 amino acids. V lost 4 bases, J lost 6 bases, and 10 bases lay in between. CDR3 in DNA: TGTGCCAGCAGCTATAGCGGACCCAATGAGCAGTTCTTC. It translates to CASSYSGPNEQFF. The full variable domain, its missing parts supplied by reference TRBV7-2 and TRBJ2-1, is GAGVSQSPSNKVTEKGKDVELRCDPISGHTALYWYRQSLGQGLEFLIYFQGNSAPDKSGLPSDRFSAERTGGSVSTLTIQRTQQEDSAVYLCASSYSGPNEQFFGPGTRLTVL.